This TCR beta chain was captured in a study of T cells in Graves' hyperthyroidism and ophthalmopathy. Findings and limits, study-wide: Blood shared most expanded thyroid clonotypes above 0.001. Patients with ophthalmopathy were separated from those with stable hyperthyroidism by a 13 V-J model. Ophthalmopathy got predicted by the model a median approximately six months before its onset.

Out of 8.5 to 10 ml of fresh peripheral blood came the PBMCs. A remark on this clonotype: As yet, its antigen is unknown.

V lost 6 bases to trimming and J lost 5 bases; unmatched junction nucleotides: 3. The CDR3 covers 13 residues. Germline CDR1 is MNHEY and CDR2 is SMNVEV (reference sequence). The TCR beta CDR3 regions underwent amplification using RNA transcripts as the source. Primed by the HTBI set, a first-round RT-PCR was run on the TCR CDR3. A single record per CDR3 protein comes from TCRdb applying MiXCR to the multiplex PCR reads. The sample has hundreds of thousands of distinct CDR3 sequences; 12% to 15% are singletons. This chain links TRBV27 with TRBJ2-5, with 10 bases matching TRBD1. The material sequenced was blood. The receptor was derived from a woman aged 18-35 years with Graves' hyperthyroidism. In DNA form, the CDR3 reads TGTGCCAGCAGATGGGACAGGGGCGAGACCCAGTACTTC. Its translation: CASRWDRGETQYF.